This T cell receptor (beta chain) is drawn from a study of T cells after yellow fever vaccination (dated by TCRdb to between 2019 and 2020). Turning to the overall study: Libraries from fractions with low cell numbers were prepared with the SMART-Seq v4 Ultra Low Input RNA kit. Bulk TCR alpha and beta repertoires were sequenced longitudinally to track T-cell clones before and after primary and booster YFV17D yellow fever vaccination. The cohort comprised two healthy male donors, one aged 18 to 30 and one aged 30 to 39 years. Bulk PBMC replicates and cell subsets were isolated from blood drawn at multiple timepoints before and after both primary and secondary immunization.

TCR cDNA was synthesized by 5'RACE template switching, which introduced a universal primer site and unique molecular identifiers. cDNA synthesis was primed from both the TCR alpha and TCR beta constant segments. Library amplification used two PCR steps, and the second PCR step added sample barcodes and sequencing adapters. Sequencing of libraries was performed on Illumina HiSeq 2500 (2x100 bp) or NovaSeq (2x150 bp). As for how the authors treated the data: MIGEC handled demultiplexing of reads and collapsing into UMI consensus sequences, while MiXCR performed V(D)J alignment. Vaccine-responding clonotypes were defined with edgeR using replicate PBMC samples, requiring FDR below 0.01 and a log2 fold change above 5 up to day 15. CD4 or CD8 identity was assigned to each bulk clonotype according to whether the clonotype was present at higher abundance in the sequenced CD4 repertoire or the sequenced CD8 repertoire. TCRdb reworked the public reads: Q25 trimming with fastp, MiXCR clone assembly, productive beta chains retained. Rows are combined by CDR3 protein, so each entry shows the most common genes and DNA. The V and J calls, along with clone size, are taken from TCRdb and not from the paper's own processing. This sample has roughly 500,000 distinct CDR3 sequences in its table, and less than 20% of those were observed once. 14% of the sample lies in the top ten.

Overall results and qualifications from the work: A small fraction of clonotypes appeared in both the CD4 and CD8 compartments, likely as a result of convergent recombination. Because only a couple of donors were included in the study, the extent to which the findings can be generalized is limited. Computational filtering was needed because FACS-sorted repertoires could contain abundant contaminating clonotypes from the bulk population. Compared with the primary T-cell response, the secondary T-cell response was weaker but faster, peaking on day 5 rather than day 15. After the booster, most of the clones that had expanded following primary vaccination were detected again (just under 97% of CD4 and around 90% of CD8), which suggests that memory was broadly maintained.

Reading the label with the study, this specimen's treatment or condition is: live attenuated yellow fever vaccine strain. At each blood-draw timepoint, two biological replicates of bulk PBMCs were obtained. PBMCs were isolated from peripheral blood using a standard Ficoll-Paque protocol. TriZol was used to extract RNA from bulk PBMCs, CD4 and CD8 fractions, and dextramer-positive and dextramer-negative fractions. About this clonotype itself: The antigen this receptor binds is unknown. Base-call qualities are not available, and no considerably larger clone is one nucleotide away.

The origin of this receptor is a man aged 25-45 years who received the YFV17D yellow fever vaccine. The sample in question was PBMCs, obtained 15 days after the yellow fever booster vaccination.

The DNA sequence is as follows: TGTGCCAGTAGTATACTGGCGGAGCAGTTCTTC. It specifies CASSILAEQFF. This chain joins TRBV19 to TRBJ2-1; no D gene can be assigned with confidence. V was cut back by 2 bases and J by 10 bases, leaving a gap of 6 bases between them. From the cysteine up to the phenylalanine, the CDR3 has a length of 11 residues. CDR3 DNA is the only sequence kept; it has 33 bases, read in frame from the first base. The germline V gene encodes CDR1 LNHDA and CDR2 SQIVND (reference sequence).